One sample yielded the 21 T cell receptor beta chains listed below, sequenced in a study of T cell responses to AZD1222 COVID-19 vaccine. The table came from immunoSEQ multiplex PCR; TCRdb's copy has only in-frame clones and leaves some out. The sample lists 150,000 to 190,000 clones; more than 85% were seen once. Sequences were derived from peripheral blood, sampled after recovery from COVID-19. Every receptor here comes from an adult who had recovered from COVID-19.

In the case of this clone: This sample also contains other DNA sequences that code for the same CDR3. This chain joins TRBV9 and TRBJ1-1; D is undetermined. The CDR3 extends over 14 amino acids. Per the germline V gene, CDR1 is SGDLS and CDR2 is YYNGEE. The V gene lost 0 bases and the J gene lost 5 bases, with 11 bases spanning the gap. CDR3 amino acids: CASSVVGGETEAFF. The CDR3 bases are TGTGCCAGCAGCGTAGTTGGAGGAGAGACTGAAGCTTTCTTT.

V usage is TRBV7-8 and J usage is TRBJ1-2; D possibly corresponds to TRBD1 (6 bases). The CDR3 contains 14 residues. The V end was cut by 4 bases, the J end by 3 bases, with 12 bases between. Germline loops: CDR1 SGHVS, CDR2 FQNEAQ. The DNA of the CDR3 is TGTGCCAGCAGCTCTCTACAGGGCCACTATGGCTACACCTTC. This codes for CASSSLQGHYGYTF. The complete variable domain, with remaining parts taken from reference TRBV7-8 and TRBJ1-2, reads GAGVSQSPRYKVAKRGQDVALRCDPISGHVSLFWYQQALGQGPEFLTYFQNEAQLDKSGLPSDRFFAERPEGSVSTLKIQRTQQEDSAVYLCASSSLQGHYGYTFGSGTRLTVV.

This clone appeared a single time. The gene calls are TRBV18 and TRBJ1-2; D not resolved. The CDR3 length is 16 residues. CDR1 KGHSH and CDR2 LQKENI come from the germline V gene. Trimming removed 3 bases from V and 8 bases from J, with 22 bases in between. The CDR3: CASSPLPSGPEWGYTF. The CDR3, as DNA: TGTGCCAGCTCACCCTTACCTTCTGGGCCAGAATGGGGCTACACCTTC. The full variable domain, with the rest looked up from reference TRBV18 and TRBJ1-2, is NAGVMQNPRHLVRRRGQEARLRCSPMKGHSHVYWYRQLPEEGLKFMVYLQKENIIDESGMPKERFSAEFPKEGPSILRIQQVVRGDSAAYFCASSPLPSGPEWGYTFGSGTRLTVV.

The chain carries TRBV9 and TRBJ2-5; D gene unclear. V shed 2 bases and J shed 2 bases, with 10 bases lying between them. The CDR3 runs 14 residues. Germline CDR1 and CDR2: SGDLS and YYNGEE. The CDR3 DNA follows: TGTGCCAGCAGCGTGTCTGGTAATCAAGAGACCCAGTACTTC. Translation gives CASSVSGNQETQYF.

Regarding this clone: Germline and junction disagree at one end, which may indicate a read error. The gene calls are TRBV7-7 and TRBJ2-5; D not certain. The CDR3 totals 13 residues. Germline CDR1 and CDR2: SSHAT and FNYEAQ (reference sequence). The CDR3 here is CASSPMGLETQYF. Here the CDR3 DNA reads TGTGCTAGCAGCCCCATGGGTTTGGAGACCCAGTACTTC.

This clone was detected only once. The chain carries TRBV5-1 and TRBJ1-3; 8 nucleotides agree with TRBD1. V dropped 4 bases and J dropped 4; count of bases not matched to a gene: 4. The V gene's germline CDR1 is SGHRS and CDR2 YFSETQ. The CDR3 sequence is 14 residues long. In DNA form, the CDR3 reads TGCGCCAGCAGCCCGACAGGGGCCGGAAACACCATATATTTT. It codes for CASSPTGAGNTIYF.

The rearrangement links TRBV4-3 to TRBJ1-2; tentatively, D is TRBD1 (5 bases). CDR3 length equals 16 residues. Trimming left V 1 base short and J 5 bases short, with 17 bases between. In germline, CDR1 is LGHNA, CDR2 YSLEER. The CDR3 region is CASSQVGDLRGYGYTF. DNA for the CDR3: TGCGCCAGCAGCCAAGTGGGGGACCTCAGAGGGTATGGCTACACCTTC.

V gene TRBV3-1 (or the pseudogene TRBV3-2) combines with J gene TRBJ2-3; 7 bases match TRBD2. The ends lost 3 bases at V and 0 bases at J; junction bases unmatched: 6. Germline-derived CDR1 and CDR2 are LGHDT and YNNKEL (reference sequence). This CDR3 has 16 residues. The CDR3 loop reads CASSQGGGRSTDTQYF. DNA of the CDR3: TGTGCCAGCAGCCAGGGCGGGGGACGTAGCACAGATACGCAGTATTTT.

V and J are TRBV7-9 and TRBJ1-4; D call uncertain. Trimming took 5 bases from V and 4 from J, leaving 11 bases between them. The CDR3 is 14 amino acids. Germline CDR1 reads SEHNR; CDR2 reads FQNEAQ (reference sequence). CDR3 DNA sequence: TGTGCCAGCAGCCTCGAGCAGTATAATGAAAAACTGTTTTTT. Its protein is CASSLEQYNEKLFF.

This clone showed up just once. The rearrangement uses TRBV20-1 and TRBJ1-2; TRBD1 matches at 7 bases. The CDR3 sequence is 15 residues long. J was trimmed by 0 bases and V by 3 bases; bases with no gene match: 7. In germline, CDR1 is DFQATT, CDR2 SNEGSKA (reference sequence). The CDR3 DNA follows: TGCAGTGCTAGTGATGGGACAGTTACTAACTATGGCTACACCTTC. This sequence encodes CSASDGTVTNYGYTF.

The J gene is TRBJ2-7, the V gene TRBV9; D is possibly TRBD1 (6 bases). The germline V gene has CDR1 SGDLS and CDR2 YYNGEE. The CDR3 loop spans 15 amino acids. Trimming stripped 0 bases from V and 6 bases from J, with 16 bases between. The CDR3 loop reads CASSVGGPGDAEQYF. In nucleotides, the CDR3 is TGTGCCAGCAGCGTAGGAGGTCCAGGGGATGCCGAGCAGTACTTC.

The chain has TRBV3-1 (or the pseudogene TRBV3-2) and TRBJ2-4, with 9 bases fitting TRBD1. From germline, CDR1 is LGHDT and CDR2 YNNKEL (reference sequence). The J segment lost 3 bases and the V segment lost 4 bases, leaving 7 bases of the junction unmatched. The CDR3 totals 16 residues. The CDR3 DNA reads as TGTGCCAGCAGCCTATGGACAGGGGTCGACAAAAACATTCAGTACTTC. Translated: CASSLWTGVDKNIQYF.

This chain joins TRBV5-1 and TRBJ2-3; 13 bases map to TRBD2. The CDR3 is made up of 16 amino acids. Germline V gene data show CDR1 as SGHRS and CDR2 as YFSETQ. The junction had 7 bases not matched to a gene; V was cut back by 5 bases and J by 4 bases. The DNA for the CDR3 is TGCGCCAGCAGGGACGGACTAGCGGGAGAAGCAGATACGCAGTATTTT. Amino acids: CASRDGLAGEADTQYF.

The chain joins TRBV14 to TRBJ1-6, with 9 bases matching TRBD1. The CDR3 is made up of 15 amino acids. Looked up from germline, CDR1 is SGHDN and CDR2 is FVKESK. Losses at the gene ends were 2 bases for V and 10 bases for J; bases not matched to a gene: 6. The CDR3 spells CASSQTGTGLSPLHF. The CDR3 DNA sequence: TGTGCCAGCAGCCAAACCGGGACAGGGCTCTCACCCCTCCACTTT.

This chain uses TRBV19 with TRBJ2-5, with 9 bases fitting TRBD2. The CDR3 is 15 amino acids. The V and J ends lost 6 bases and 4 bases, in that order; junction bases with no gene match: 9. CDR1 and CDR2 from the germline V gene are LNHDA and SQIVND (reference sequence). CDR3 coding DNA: TGTGCCAGTAGGCGTCTAGCGGGATACCCAGAGACCCAGTACTTC. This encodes CASRRLAGYPETQYF.

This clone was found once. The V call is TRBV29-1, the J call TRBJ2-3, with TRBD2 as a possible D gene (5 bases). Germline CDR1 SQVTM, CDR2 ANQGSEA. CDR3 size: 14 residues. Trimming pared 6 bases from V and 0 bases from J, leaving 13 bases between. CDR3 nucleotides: TGCAGCGTAGTTGTAGCGACTAGCACAGATACGCAGTATTTT. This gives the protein CSVVVATSTDTQYF.

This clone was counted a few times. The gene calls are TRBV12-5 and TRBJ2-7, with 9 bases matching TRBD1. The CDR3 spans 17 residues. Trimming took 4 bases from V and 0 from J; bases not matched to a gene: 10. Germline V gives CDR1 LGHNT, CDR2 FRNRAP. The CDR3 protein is CASGSPRGTGSSYEQYF. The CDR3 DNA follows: TGTGCTAGTGGTTCCCCCAGGGGGACAGGGAGCTCCTACGAGCAGTACTTC.

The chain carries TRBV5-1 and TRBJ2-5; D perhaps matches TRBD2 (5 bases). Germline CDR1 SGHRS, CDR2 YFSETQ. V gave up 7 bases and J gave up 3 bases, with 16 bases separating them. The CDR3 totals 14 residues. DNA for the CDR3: TGCGCCAGCTCTTCCGGAGGCCCCAAAGAGACCCAGTACTTC. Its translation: CASSSGGPKETQYF.

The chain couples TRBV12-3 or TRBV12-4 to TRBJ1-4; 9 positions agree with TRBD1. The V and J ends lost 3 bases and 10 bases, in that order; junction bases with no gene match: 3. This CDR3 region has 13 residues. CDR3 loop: CASSFDRGGKLFF. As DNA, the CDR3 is TGTGCCAGCAGTTTCGACAGGGGGGGAAAACTGTTTTTT.

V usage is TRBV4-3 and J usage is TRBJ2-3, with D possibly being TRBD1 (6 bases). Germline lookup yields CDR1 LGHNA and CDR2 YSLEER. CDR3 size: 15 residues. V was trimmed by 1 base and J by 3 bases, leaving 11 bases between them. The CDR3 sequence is CASSQASQGTDTQYF. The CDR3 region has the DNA TGCGCCAGCAGCCAAGCCAGTCAGGGGACAGATACGCAGTATTTT.

CDR3 sequence reads: CSVSPGGTVVTEAFF. CDR3 sequence (DNA): TGCAGCGTCTCACCAGGGGGCACTGTGGTCACTGAAGCTTTCTTT. The rearrangement uses TRBV29-1 and TRBJ1-1; 8 bases are a match to TRBD1. The CDR3 covers 15 residues. The junction had 13 bases not matched to a gene; V was cut back by 6 bases and J by 4 bases. Germline V lookup: CDR1 SQVTM, CDR2 ANQGSEA. The full variable domain, with the rest looked up from reference TRBV29-1 and TRBJ1-1, is SAVISQKPSRDICQRGTSLTIQCQVDSQVTMMFWYRQQPGQSLTLIATANQGSEATYESGFVIDKFPISRPNLTFSTLTVSNMSPEDSSIYLCSVSPGGTVVTEAFFGQGTRLTVV.